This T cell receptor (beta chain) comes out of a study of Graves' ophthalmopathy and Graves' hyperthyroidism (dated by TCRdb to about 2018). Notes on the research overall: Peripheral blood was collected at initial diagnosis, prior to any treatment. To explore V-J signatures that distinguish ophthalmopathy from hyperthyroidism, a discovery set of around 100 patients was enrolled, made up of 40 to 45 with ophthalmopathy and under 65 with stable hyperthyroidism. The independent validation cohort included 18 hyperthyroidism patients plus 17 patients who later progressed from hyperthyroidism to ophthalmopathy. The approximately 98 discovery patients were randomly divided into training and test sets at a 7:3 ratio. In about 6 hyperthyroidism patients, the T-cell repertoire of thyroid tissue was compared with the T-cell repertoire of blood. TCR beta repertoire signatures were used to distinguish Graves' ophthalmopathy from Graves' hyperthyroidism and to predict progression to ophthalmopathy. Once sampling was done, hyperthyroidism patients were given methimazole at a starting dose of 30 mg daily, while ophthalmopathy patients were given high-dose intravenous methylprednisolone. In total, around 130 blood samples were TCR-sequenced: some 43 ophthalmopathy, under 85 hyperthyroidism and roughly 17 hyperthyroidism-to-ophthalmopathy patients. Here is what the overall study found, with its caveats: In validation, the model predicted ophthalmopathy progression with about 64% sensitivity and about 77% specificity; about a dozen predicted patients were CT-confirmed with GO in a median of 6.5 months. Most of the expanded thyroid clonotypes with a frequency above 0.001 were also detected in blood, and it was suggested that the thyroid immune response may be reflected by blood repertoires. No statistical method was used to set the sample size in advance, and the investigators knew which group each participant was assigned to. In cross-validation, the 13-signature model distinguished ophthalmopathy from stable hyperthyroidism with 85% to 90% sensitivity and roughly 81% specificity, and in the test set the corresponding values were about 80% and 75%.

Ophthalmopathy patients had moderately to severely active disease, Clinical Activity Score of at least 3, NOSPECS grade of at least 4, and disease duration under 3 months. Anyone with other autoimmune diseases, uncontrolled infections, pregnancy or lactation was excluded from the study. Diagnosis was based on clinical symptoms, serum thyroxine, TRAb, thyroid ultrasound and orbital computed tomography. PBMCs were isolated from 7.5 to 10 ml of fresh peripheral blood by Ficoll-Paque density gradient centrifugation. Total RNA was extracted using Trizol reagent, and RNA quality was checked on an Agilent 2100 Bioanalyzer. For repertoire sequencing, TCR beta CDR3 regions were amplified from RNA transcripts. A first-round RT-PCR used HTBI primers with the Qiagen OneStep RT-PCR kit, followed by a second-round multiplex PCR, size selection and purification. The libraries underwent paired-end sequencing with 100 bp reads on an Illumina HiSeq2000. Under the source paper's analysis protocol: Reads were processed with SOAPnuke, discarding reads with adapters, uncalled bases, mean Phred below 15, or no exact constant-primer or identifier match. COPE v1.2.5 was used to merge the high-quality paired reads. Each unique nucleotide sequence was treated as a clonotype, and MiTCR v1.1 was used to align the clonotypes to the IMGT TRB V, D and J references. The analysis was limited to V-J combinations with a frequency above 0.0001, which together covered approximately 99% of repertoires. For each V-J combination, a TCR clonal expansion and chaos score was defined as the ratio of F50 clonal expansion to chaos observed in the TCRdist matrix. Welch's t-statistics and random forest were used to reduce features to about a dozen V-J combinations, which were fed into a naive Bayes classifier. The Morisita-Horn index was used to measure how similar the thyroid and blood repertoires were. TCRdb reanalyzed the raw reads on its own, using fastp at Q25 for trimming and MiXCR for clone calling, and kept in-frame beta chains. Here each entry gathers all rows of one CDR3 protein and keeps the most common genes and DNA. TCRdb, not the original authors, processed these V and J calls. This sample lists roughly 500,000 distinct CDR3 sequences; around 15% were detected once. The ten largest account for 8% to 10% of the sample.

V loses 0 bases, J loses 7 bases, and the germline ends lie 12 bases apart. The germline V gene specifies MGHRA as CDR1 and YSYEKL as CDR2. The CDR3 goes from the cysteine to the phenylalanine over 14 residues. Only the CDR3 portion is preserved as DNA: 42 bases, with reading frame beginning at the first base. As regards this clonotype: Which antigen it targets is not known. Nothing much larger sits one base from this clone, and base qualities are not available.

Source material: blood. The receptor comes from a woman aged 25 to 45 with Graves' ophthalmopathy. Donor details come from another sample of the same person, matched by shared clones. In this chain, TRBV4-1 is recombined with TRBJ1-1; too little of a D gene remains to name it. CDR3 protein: CASSQEEGSDEAFF. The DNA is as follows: TGCGCCAGCAGCCAAGAGGAAGGGTCGGATGAAGCTTTCTTT.